The 18 T cell receptor beta chains reported below all come from one sample, sequenced in a study of control samples from healthy donors and cancer patients. Data came from immunoSEQ multiplex PCR; TCRdb stores just in-frame clones and leaves some out. Of more than 95,000 clones listed, around 86% are singletons. Sequencing was carried out using blood. These TCRs come from a man between 40 and 49 years old in good health.

This chain links TRBV11-3 with TRBJ1-6, with TRBD1 matching 9 bases. There are 15 residues in the CDR3. J gave up 10 bases and V 5 bases, and 9 bases lay outside the gene matches. Germline V gene sequence: CDR1 SGHNT, CDR2 YENEEA. DNA of the CDR3: TGTGCCAGCAGCCTGGGACAGGGAAGCTCGTCACCCCTCCACTTT. It specifies CASSLGQGSSSPLHF.

The V gene is TRBV6-2 or TRBV6-3, the J gene TRBJ2-1, with D hard to call. Trimming removed 2 bases at V and 5 bases at J, with 13 bases between. Germline values: CDR1 MNHEY, CDR2 SVGEGT. The CDR3 has 15 amino acids. For the CDR3, the DNA is TGTGCCAGCAGTTACAATAAGGGAACGCACAATGAGCAGTTCTTC. This gives the protein CASSYNKGTHNEQFF.

This clone showed up just a few times. The chain uses TRBV6-5 and TRBJ1-2; 11 positions match TRBD1. This CDR3 spans 15 amino acids. V was pared by 7 bases and J by 2 bases, with 6 bases of the junction left unmatched. Germline lookup yields CDR1 MNHEY and CDR2 SVGAGI. DNA of the CDR3: TGTGCCAGCAAACCTGGGACAGGGGGAAACTATGGCTACACCTTC. It is translated as CASKPGTGGNYGYTF.

The V call is TRBV6-4, the J call TRBJ2-3; 14 bases match TRBD2. CDR3 size: 16 residues. The germline CDR1 and CDR2 sequences are MRHNA and SNTAGT. J gave up 4 bases and V 0 bases, and 0 bases lay outside the gene matches. CDR3 in DNA: TGTGCCAGCAGTGACTCGACTAGCGGGGGGGCAGATACGCAGTATTTT. It specifies CASSDSTSGGADTQYF.

This clone was detected only a few times. The chain employs TRBV3-1 (or the pseudogene TRBV3-2) and TRBJ1-1, with D possibly matching TRBD1 (6 bases). The CDR3 is 18 amino acids. Germline lookup yields CDR1 LGHDT and CDR2 YNNKEL (reference sequence). Deletions cut 2 bases from V and 1 base from J, with 20 bases between. The CDR3 region has the DNA TGTGCCAGCAGCCAAAGGCTTCGGGGGGCTCAGGAGAACACTGAAGCTTTCTTT. Encoded protein: CASSQRLRGAQENTEAFF.

The J gene is TRBJ2-2, the V gene TRBV19; TRBD1 might be the D (6 bases). Trimming shortened V by 4 bases and J by 1 base, and 10 bases separated the two germline ends. The germline V gene has CDR1 LNHDA and CDR2 SQIVND (reference sequence). The CDR3 length is 15 residues. The CDR3 sequence: CASSRRTVNTGELFF. Written as DNA, the CDR3 is TGTGCCAGTAGTAGGAGGACAGTGAACACCGGGGAGCTGTTTTTT.

CDR3 sequence: CASSIDIGIQETQYF. CDR3 nucleotides: TGTGCCAGTAGTATAGATATAGGTATACAAGAGACCCAGTACTTC. V and J are TRBV19 and TRBJ2-5; D ambiguous. CDR1 LNHDA and CDR2 SQIVND come from the germline V gene (reference sequence). The length of the CDR3 is 15 residues. The ends were cut back, 0 bases at V and 2 bases at J, with 10 bases in the middle.

The gene calls are TRBV7-7 and TRBJ1-3; the D gene is possibly TRBD1 (5 bases). Trimming shortened V by 4 bases and J by 4 bases, and 8 bases separated the two germline ends. The CDR3 sequence is 13 residues long. Germline V CDR1 and CDR2: SSHAT, FNYEAQ (reference sequence). CDR3 in amino acids: CASSSDIGNTIYF. CDR3 DNA sequence: TGTGCCAGCAGCTCGGACATCGGAAACACCATATATTTT. Supplemented by reference TRBV7-7 and TRBJ1-3, the full variable domain reads GAGVSQSPRYKVTKRGQDVTLRCDPISSHATLYWYQQALGQGPEFLTYFNYEAQPDKSGLPSDRFSAERPEGSISTLTIQRTEQRDSAMYRCASSSDIGNTIYFGEGSWLTVV.

This clone came up a few times. This chain connects TRBV6-2 or TRBV6-3 to TRBJ2-7; D possibly corresponds to TRBD2 (6 bases). This CDR3 has 14 residues. Germline values: CDR1 MNHEY, CDR2 SVGEGT. V was shortened by 6 bases and J by 2 bases, with 14 bases between the two germline ends. DNA of the CDR3: TGTGCCAGCAGCTCCCGGGGGTCTACCTACGAGCAGTACTTC. Translated: CASSSRGSTYEQYF.

This chain joins TRBV10-3 and TRBJ1-1, with TRBD1 identical over 9 bases. J lost 1 base, V lost 8 bases, and 14 bases had no gene match. The CDR3 sequence is 17 residues long. Per the germline V gene, CDR1 is ENHRY and CDR2 is SYGVKD. CDR3 coding DNA: TGTGCCATCCGCCCTTCTGTCTGGGACAGGGAGAACACTGAAGCTTTCTTT. Translated: CAIRPSVWDRENTEAFF.

This chain links TRBV9 with TRBJ1-2; TRBD1 matches 7 bases. Germline V gene sequence: CDR1 SGDLS, CDR2 YYNGEE. The CDR3 contains 14 residues. After removal of 4 bases from V and 6 bases from J, the junction contained 9 bases not matched to a gene. As DNA, the CDR3 is TGTGCCAGCAGCCCCCCGGGAGGGGGCGATGGCTACACCTTC. Translation: CASSPPGGGDGYTF.

In this sample, this clone turned up once. The chain employs TRBV18 and TRBJ2-1, with 10 bases identical to TRBD2. In germline, CDR1 is KGHSH, CDR2 LQKENI. The CDR3 length is 14 residues. Trimming removed 7 bases from V and 4 bases from J; junction bases left unmatched: 4. The DNA for the CDR3 is TGTGCCAGCTTTCTGACTAGCGGGTACAATGAGCAGTTCTTC. Translating gives CASFLTSGYNEQFF.

The CDR3 reads CASSLTAGFKGQPQHF. The CDR3 nucleotides are TGTGCCAGCAGCCTCACCGCAGGGTTTAAGGGACAGCCCCAGCATTTT. The rearrangement joins TRBV7-6 to TRBJ1-5, with TRBD1 as a possible D gene (5 bases). Between the trimmed V and J ends, which lost 5 bases and 7 bases, there was a span of 21 bases. The CDR3 is 16 amino acids. CDR1 is SGHVS, CDR2 FNYEAQ, per germline.

The V call is TRBV5-1, the J call TRBJ2-5, with D hard to call. CDR3 length: 12 amino acids. The V end was cut by 5 bases, the J end by 2 bases, with 7 bases between. Germline V lookup: CDR1 SGHRS, CDR2 YFSETQ. The CDR3 coding sequence is TGCGCCAGCAGAGCGACTCAAGAGACCCAGTACTTC. Amino acid sequence: CASRATQETQYF.

As for this clone: Other DNA sequences in this sample translate to the same CDR3. The rearrangement links TRBV24-1 to TRBJ2-7; TRBD2 agrees at 9 bases. Germline V gene data show CDR1 as KGHDR and CDR2 as SFDVKD. J gave up 4 bases and V 4 bases, and 22 bases lay outside the gene matches. The CDR3 totals 20 residues. The CDR3 is CATSDQRRRGGLELLYEQYF. The CDR3 coding sequence is TGTGCCACCAGTGACCAGAGACGGCGGGGGGGCCTGGAATTGCTTTACGAGCAGTACTTC.

V is TRBV19 and J is TRBJ1-1, with a weak D call TRBD1 (5 bases). The CDR3 contains 12 residues. Germline V CDR1 and CDR2: LNHDA, SQIVND (reference sequence). V lost 6 bases and J 10 bases, leaving 15 bases between the germline ends. CDR3 loop: CASREWGRGAFF. In nucleotides, the CDR3 is TGTGCCAGTAGGGAGTGGGGCCGCGGAGCTTTCTTT.

This chain uses TRBV3-1 (or the pseudogene TRBV3-2) with TRBJ1-1; TRBD1 agrees at 10 bases. The CDR3 covers 15 residues. The germline V gene has CDR1 LGHDT and CDR2 YNNKEL (reference sequence). Germline trimming cut 1 base from V and 8 bases from J; bases unmatched to any gene: 7. CDR3 residues: CASSQGRDRGMEAFF. Written as DNA, the CDR3 is TGTGCCAGCAGCCAAGGACGGGACAGGGGTATGGAAGCTTTCTTT.

The rearrangement links TRBV12-3 or TRBV12-4 to TRBJ1-2; tentatively, D is TRBD1 (5 bases). Trimming removed 3 bases at V and 12 bases at J, with 11 bases between. The CDR3 covers 11 residues. CDR3 nucleotide sequence: TGTGCCAGCAGTTTTTTCAGGGACGACACCTTC. Protein: CASSFFRDDTF.